This T cell receptor (beta chain) was obtained from a study of patients and donors after allogeneic stem cell transplantation. This clonotype was counted a few times. The length of the CDR3 is 16 residues. The V segment lost 0 bases and the J segment 4 bases; nucleotides outside the gene matches: 6. CDR1 is ENHRY and CDR2 is SYGVKD in the germline V gene. TCRdb ran MiXCR on the RT-PCR reads and lists one entry per CDR3 protein. Here the sample spans about 110,000 distinct CDR3 sequences, around 35% being singletons. The sequencing sample was made of blood, either unsorted or a sorted T cell fraction (not recorded which). V is TRBV10-3 and J is TRBJ2-7, with TRBD1 matching 10 bases. The sequence was obtained from a human donor who was either an allogeneic HSCT recipient or a stem cell or donor lymphocyte infusion donor (not recorded which). It is not recorded whose cells these are; they may come from a transplant donor. The CDR3, as DNA: TGTGCCATCAGTGAGTCAGATGGGACAGGGGTTTACGAGCAGTACTTC. Residues: CAISESDGTGVYEQYF.